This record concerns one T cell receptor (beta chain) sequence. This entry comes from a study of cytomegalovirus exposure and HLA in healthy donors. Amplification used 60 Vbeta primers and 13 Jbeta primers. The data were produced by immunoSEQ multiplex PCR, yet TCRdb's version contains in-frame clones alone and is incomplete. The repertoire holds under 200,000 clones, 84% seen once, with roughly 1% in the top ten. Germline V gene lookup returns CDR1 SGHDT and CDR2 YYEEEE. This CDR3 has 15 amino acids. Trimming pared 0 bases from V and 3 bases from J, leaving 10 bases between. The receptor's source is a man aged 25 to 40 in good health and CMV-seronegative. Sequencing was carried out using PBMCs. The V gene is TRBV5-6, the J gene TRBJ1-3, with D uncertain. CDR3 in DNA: TGTGCCAGCAGCTTGGGGTACGGGAATGGAAACACCATATATTTT. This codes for CASSLGYGNGNTIYF.